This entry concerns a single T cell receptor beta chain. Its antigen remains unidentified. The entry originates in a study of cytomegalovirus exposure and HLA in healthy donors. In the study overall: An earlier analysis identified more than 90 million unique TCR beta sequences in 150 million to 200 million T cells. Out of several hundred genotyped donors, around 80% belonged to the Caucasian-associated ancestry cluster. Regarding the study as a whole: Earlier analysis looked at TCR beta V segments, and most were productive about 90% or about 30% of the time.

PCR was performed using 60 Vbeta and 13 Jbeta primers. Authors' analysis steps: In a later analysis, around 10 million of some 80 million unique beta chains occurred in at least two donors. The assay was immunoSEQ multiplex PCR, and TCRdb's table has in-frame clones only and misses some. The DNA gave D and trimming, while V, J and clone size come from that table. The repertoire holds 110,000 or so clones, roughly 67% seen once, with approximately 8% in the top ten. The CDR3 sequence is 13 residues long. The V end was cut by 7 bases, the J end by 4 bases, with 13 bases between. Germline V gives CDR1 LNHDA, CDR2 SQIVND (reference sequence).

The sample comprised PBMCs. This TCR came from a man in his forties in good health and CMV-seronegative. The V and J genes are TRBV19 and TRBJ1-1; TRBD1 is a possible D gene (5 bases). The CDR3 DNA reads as TGTGCCAGTACCCCCGGGAGGGGCACTGAAGCTTTCTTT. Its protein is CASTPGRGTEAFF.